This TCR beta chain was captured by sequencing in a study of cytomegalovirus exposure and HLA in healthy donors. CDR3 length: 13 amino acids. 13 Jbeta primers and 60 Vbeta primers were used for the PCR. TCRdb's table, derived via immunoSEQ multiplex PCR, lists solely in-frame clones and lacks some. The table lists 150,000 to 200,000 clones, roughly 83% of them singletons. Study-wide points: Equally common other TCR beta chains were less clonally expanded than HLA-associated ones, a later analysis found. Both high specificity and high sensitivity reportedly marked the classifier's diagnosis of cytomegalovirus status. Most TCR sequences showed up rarely, but some public TCRs showed up in many donors.

Regarding this clone: Its antigen is unidentified.

Likely unrecorded immune exposures existed in these nominally healthy donors. The clonotype comes from a woman in her forties or fifties in good health and CMV-seronegative. The rearrangement joins TRBV1 to TRBJ2-7; no DNA check was done on the table's D call, TRBD2. TRBV1 is classified as a pseudogene. Sequenced material: PBMCs. In nucleotides, the CDR3 is TGCACCAGCAGTCCCCTAGCGGGAGTCGAGCAGTACTTC. This gives the protein CTSSPLAGVEQYF.